This TCR beta chain was recorded in a study of blood T cell repertoires in COVID-19. For the study at large: From T cells, B-cell-depleted T cells, or PBMCs came the material, which was cDNA or gDNA.

Authors' data handling: It was from reference gene primer amplification that nucleated cell counts were estimated. Assay: immunoSEQ multiplex PCR; the TCRdb copy retains only in-frame clones and omits some. That table is the source of V, J and clone size, and D and trimming were worked out from the DNA. The sample consists of 110,000 to 150,000 clones, roughly 84% of them appearing once. V gave up 3 bases and J gave up 4 bases, with 9 bases separating them. CDR3 length: 13 residues. Germline V gene sequence: CDR1 KGHSH, CDR2 LQKENI. The rearrangement links TRBV18 to TRBJ1-2, with D possibly matching TRBD1 (5 bases). This TCR came from a human donor in a cohort sampled during active COVID-19. The sequenced sample was peripheral blood. CDR3 DNA sequence: TGTGCCAGCTCACCGCAGGGTCTCTATGGCTACACCTTC. Translation: CASSPQGLYGYTF.